Listed below are T cell receptor beta chains from one sample, sequenced in a study of tumor and adjacent non-tumor tissue in lung cancer. TCRdb itself ran the multiplex PCR reads through MiXCR, one entry per CDR3 protein. Seen here are 75,000 to 95,000 distinct CDR3 sequences, 75% to 85% observed once, and the top ten hold 20% to 25%. Specimen: distant non-tumor lung tissue. These TCRs come from a woman aged 45-60 years with non-small cell lung cancer. Each CDR3 is given without its conserved first and last residue. D genes are given only for firm matches.

J gene: TRBJ2-7; V gene: TRBV28; D gene: TRBD1; CDR3 protein: ASSPWTGNVRIGEQY
J gene: TRBJ2-3; V gene: TRBV11-2; D gene: -; CDR3 protein: ASSLGGRSTNTQY
J gene: TRBJ2-6; V gene: TRBV28; D gene: -; CDR3 protein: ASSPPLARGQGTGANVLT
J gene: TRBJ2-1; V gene: TRBV11-1; D gene: -; CDR3 protein: ASSPTSSRADEQF
J gene: TRBJ1-5; V gene: TRBV4-2; D gene: -; CDR3 protein: VSNQDLTGNQPQH
J gene: TRBJ2-5; V gene: TRBV29-1; D gene: -; CDR3 protein: SEGRTVETQY
J gene: TRBJ2-1; V gene: TRBV6-5; D gene: TRBD2; CDR3 protein: ASSQFSGDCAEQF
J gene: TRBJ2-2; V gene: TRBV6-5; D gene: TRBD1; CDR3 protein: ASSYSGTGDSGELY
J gene: TRBJ2-2; V gene: TRBV12-3/TRBV12-4; D gene: -; CDR3 protein: ASSLGKGTKTGELF
J gene: TRBJ2-2; V gene: TRBV6-5; D gene: TRBD1; CDR3 protein: ASSRFTGTGTGEPI
J gene: TRBJ2-3; V gene: TRBV11-2; D gene: -; CDR3 protein: ASSLDVSGYASGTDTQY
J gene: TRBJ2-7; V gene: TRBV28; D gene: TRBD2; CDR3 protein: ASSPPSGRVHEQY
J gene: TRBJ2-1; V gene: TRBV4-2; D gene: TRBD1; CDR3 protein: AGSQTGTASNEQF
J gene: TRBJ2-2; V gene: TRBV29-1; D gene: TRBD2; CDR3 protein: IVEAEGTSGSFPGELF
J gene: TRBJ2-1; V gene: TRBV11-2; D gene: -; CDR3 protein: ASCLESFDEQF
J gene: TRBJ1-3; V gene: TRBV6-5; D gene: -; CDR3 protein: ASRSSGNTIY
J gene: TRBJ2-5; V gene: TRBV6-2/TRBV6-3; D gene: TRBD1; CDR3 protein: TSSVNPGQGARTQY
J gene: TRBJ2-7; V gene: TRBV6-6; D gene: -; CDR3 protein: ACSFRLRDSEQY
J gene: TRBJ2-3; V gene: TRBV12-3/TRBV12-4; D gene: TRBD1; CDR3 protein: ASSDRVEVTYRQY
J gene: TRBJ1-5; V gene: TRBV12-3/TRBV12-4; D gene: -; CDR3 protein: ASSLGDYNNQHQH
J gene: TRBJ2-7; V gene: TRBV28; D gene: -; CDR3 protein: VSSSLDGTDQNEQY
J gene: TRBJ2-1; V gene: TRBV12-3/TRBV12-4; D gene: -; CDR3 protein: ASSSPGRGSKGQF
J gene: TRBJ1-1; V gene: TRBV24-1; D gene: -; CDR3 protein: VTSDSSYTEAF
J gene: TRBJ2-7; V gene: TRBV14; D gene: TRBD1; CDR3 protein: ASSRTGGYEQY
J gene: TRBJ2-2; V gene: TRBV6-4; D gene: -; CDR3 protein: ASSVGENTGELF
J gene: TRBJ2-7; V gene: TRBV20-1; D gene: -; CDR3 protein: SARDLTSSGTAGTYEQY
J gene: TRBJ2-1; V gene: TRBV6-1; D gene: TRBD1; CDR3 protein: ARSEIDRGSNEQF
J gene: TRBJ2-1; V gene: TRBV11-1; D gene: -; CDR3 protein: TSSPSPSTGDEEF
J gene: TRBJ2-7; V gene: TRBV29-1; D gene: -; CDR3 protein: SARPIVSFEQY
J gene: TRBJ2-7; V gene: TRBV7-8; D gene: -; CDR3 protein: ASSLGTGTAGYEQY
J gene: TRBJ2-5; V gene: TRBV12-3/TRBV12-4; D gene: -; CDR3 protein: ASGRKETQY
J gene: TRBJ2-7; V gene: TRBV29-1; D gene: -; CDR3 protein: SVPRDGGQY
J gene: TRBJ2-7; V gene: TRBV7-9; D gene: TRBD1; CDR3 protein: AGSHSDRGSYEHY
J gene: TRBJ2-1; V gene: TRBV20-1; D gene: TRBD2; CDR3 protein: SAPRTSGSRLKNGQF
J gene: TRBJ1-4; V gene: TRBV29-1; D gene: -; CDR3 protein: SGFEGPNEKLF
J gene: TRBJ2-1; V gene: TRBV29-1; D gene: -; CDR3 protein: SLEGFGGVTSYNEQL
J gene: TRBJ2-6; V gene: TRBV6-6; D gene: -; CDR3 protein: ASLALSRATVLT